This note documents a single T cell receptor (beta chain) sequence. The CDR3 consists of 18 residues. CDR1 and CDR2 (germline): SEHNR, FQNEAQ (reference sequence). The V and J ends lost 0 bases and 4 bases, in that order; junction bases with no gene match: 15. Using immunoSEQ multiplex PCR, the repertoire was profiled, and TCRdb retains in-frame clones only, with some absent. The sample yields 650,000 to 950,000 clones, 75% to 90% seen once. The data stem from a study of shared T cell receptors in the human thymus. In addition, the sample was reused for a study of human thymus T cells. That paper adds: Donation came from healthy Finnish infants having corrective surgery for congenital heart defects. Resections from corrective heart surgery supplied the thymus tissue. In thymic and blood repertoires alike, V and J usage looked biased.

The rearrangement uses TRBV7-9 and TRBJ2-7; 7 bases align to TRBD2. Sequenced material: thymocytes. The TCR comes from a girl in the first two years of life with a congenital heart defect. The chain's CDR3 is CASSLAPGTNPTLYEQYF. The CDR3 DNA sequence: TGTGCCAGCAGCTTAGCCCCGGGGACTAACCCCACACTTTACGAGCAGTACTTC.